The present TCR beta chain was sequenced within a study of CXCR3-negative and CXCR3-positive naive CD8 T cells. The libraries of TRB cDNA were constructed through 5' RACE using UMI labels. From the 5' RACE reads, TCRdb lists one entry per CDR3 protein and no DNA. This sample's table has around 60,000 distinct CDR3 sequences. Germline assignment: CDR1 SGHAT and CDR2 FQNNGV. CDR3 length: 15 residues. Every subset of CD8+ T cells was sorted in triplicate at approximately 320,000 cells each. Findings and limits, study-wide: CXCR3-positive naive cells carried more hydrophobic TRB CDR3s than CXCR3-negative ones.

Comment on this clonotype: Its antigen is not identified.

The receptor comes from a human donor in good health. Some clones in this sample may be carry-over from other donors' samples. Material: naive CXCR3+ CD8+ T cells from blood. Subset reported: CD45RO-CCR7+CD27+CD95- naive CD8+ T cells expressing CXCR3 (TNR3+). The chain combines TRBV11-2 with TRBJ2-5; absent DNA, TCRdb's TRBD2 call cannot be checked. The CDR3 is CASSLDEGWGETQYF.